These 27 T cell receptor beta chains share one sample of origin, sequenced in a study of blood T cell repertoires in COVID-19. Sequenced by immunoSEQ multiplex PCR; TCRdb stores in-frame clones only, minus some. The repertoire consists of about 260,000 clones, with around 90% occurring once and the leading ten covering under 4.5%. The specimen sequenced was peripheral blood. The receptors were gathered from a man aged 55 to 70 who had recovered from COVID-19.

This chain joins TRBV7-2 and TRBJ2-5; 11 bases agree with TRBD1. Germline V gene data show CDR1 as SGHTA and CDR2 as FQGNSA. The CDR3 consists of 13 residues. J gave up 7 bases and V 4 bases, and 2 bases lay outside the gene matches. The CDR3 is CASSSGQGATQYF. DNA of the CDR3: TGTGCCAGCAGCTCTGGACAGGGGGCGACCCAGTACTTC.

The CDR3 DNA follows: TGTGCCAGTGGTGCCCGGACCGGGGCCTATAATTCACCCCTCCACTTT. It encodes CASGARTGAYNSPLHF. The rearrangement joins TRBV19 to TRBJ1-6; D is unresolved. CDR1 is LNHDA and CDR2 is SQIVND in the germline V gene (reference sequence). The CDR3 has 16 residues. Trimming stripped 8 bases from V and 2 bases from J, with 16 bases between.

J is TRBJ1-2 and V is TRBV12-3 or TRBV12-4, with D perhaps TRBD1 (5 bases). Trimming removed 6 bases at V and 6 bases at J, with 14 bases between. The CDR3 totals 13 residues. The CDR3 loop is CASRLNPGNGYTF. CDR3 sequence (DNA): TGTGCCAGCAGACTAAACCCAGGGAATGGCTACACCTTC.

V usage is TRBV6-5 and J usage is TRBJ2-3, with TRBD2 matching over 11 bases. V lost 6 bases, J lost 5 bases, and 7 bases stayed unmatched. Germline CDR1 is MNHEY and CDR2 is SVGAGI. CDR3 size: 15 residues. The CDR3 spells CASRLSGGAVDTQYF. Here the CDR3 DNA reads TGTGCCAGCAGGCTTAGCGGGGGGGCGGTAGATACGCAGTATTTT.

The V and J genes are TRBV7-2 and TRBJ1-2; the match to TRBD1 covers 9 bases. The V gene's germline CDR1 is SGHTA and CDR2 FQGNSA. With 0 bases clipped from V and 7 bases from J, the junction kept 9 bases outside the gene matches. This CDR3 has 16 residues. In DNA, the CDR3 is TGTGCCAGCAGCTTAGCTCGGGACAGGGTTAATCGTGGCTACACCTTC. Protein sequence: CASSLARDRVNRGYTF.

V usage is TRBV6-5 and J usage is TRBJ1-1; 7 bases map to TRBD1. The trim removed 0 bases at V and 2 bases at J, leaving 3 bases unmatched. This CDR3 has 15 residues. The V gene's germline CDR1 is MNHEY and CDR2 SVGAGI. This CDR3 is CASSYSRTGNTEAFF. The CDR3 DNA follows: TGTGCCAGCAGTTACTCCCGGACAGGTAACACTGAAGCTTTCTTT.

This sequence joins TRBV6-6 and TRBJ2-2, with TRBD2 as a possible D gene (7 bases). Germline CDR1 and CDR2: MNHNY and SVGAGI (reference sequence). Trimming took 0 bases from V and 6 from J, leaving 14 bases between them. The CDR3 has 16 residues. CDR3 amino acids: CASSYSTGGLAGELFF. Here the CDR3 DNA reads TGTGCCAGCAGTTACTCGACCGGGGGGCTGGCCGGGGAGCTGTTTTTT.

The chain has TRBV2 and TRBJ2-2; 7 bases line up with TRBD1. CDR1 and CDR2 (germline): SNHLY, FYNNEI. This CDR3 spans 15 amino acids. V dropped 6 bases and J dropped 0; count of bases not matched to a gene: 4. CDR3 DNA sequence: TGTGCCAGCAGCGAGGACAGGACGAACACCGGGGAGCTGTTTTTT. Protein: CASSEDRTNTGELFF. Drawing the rest from reference TRBV2 and TRBJ2-2, the complete variable domain is EPEVTQTPSHQVTQMGQEVILRCVPISNHLYFYWYRQILGQKVEFLVSFYNNEISEKSEIFDDQFSVERPDGSNFTLKIRSTKLEDSAMYFCASSEDRTNTGELFFGEGSRLTVL.

This clone was counted only a few times. The rearrangement uses TRBV7-8 and TRBJ2-7; D possibly corresponds to TRBD2 (6 bases). The CDR3 has 14 amino acids. Germline V gene data show CDR1 as SGHVS and CDR2 as FQNEAQ. The V end lost 1 base, the J end lost 5 bases, and 12 bases lay between the germline ends. Here the CDR3 reads CASSLVGTDDEQYF. CDR3 DNA: TGTGCCAGCAGCTTAGTGGGGACTGATGACGAGCAGTACTTC.

The chain uses TRBV5-4 and TRBJ2-7; 9 bases agree with TRBD2. CDR1 and CDR2 from the germline V gene are SGHNT and YYREEE (reference sequence). J was trimmed by 1 base and V by 5 bases; bases with no gene match: 7. The length of the CDR3 is 15 residues. Here the CDR3 reads CASSLGSGGSYEQYF. The CDR3 coding sequence is TGTGCCAGCAGTCTGGGCAGCGGGGGGTCCTACGAGCAGTACTTC.

The chain recombines TRBV7-6 with TRBJ2-1, with TRBD1 identical over 8 bases. This CDR3 has 15 amino acids. Germline V gives CDR1 SGHVS, CDR2 FNYEAQ. With V trimmed by 2 bases and J by 5 bases, 5 bases remained unmatched. The CDR3 here is CASSLIQGVNNEQFF. Written as DNA, the CDR3 is TGTGCCAGCAGCTTAATACAGGGGGTGAACAATGAGCAGTTCTTC.

The chain joins TRBV4-2 to TRBJ2-1, with 8 bases matching TRBD1. CDR1 and CDR2 from the germline V gene are LGHNA and YNFKEQ. Trimming took 1 base from V and 5 from J; bases not matched to a gene: 7. The CDR3 runs 16 residues. As DNA, the CDR3 is TGTGCCAGCAGCCAAGGAAGGACAGGGATAGACAATGAGCAGTTCTTC. This gives the protein CASSQGRTGIDNEQFF.

J is TRBJ1-6 and V is TRBV5-6, with D possibly being TRBD1 (6 bases). The CDR3 consists of 16 residues. Germline-derived CDR1 and CDR2 are SGHDT and YYEEEE. The V gene lost 0 bases and the J gene lost 6 bases, with 13 bases spanning the gap. In nucleotides, the CDR3 is TGTGCCAGCAGCTTGGGCTCGGGACAACGTAATTCACCCCTCCACTTT. Residues: CASSLGSGQRNSPLHF.

The chain employs TRBV5-4 and TRBJ2-5, with D possibly being TRBD2 (6 bases). Germline V gene sequence: CDR1 SGHNT, CDR2 YYREEE (reference sequence). This CDR3 spans 14 amino acids. Trimming stripped 7 bases from V and 5 bases from J, with 18 bases between. CDR3 residues: CASRAGTGRETQYF. In nucleotides, the CDR3 is TGTGCCAGCCGCGCCGGAACGGGGAGGGAGACCCAGTACTTC.

This clone has just a few counts. V usage is TRBV5-1 and J usage is TRBJ1-4; a possible D gene is TRBD1 (5 bases). The CDR3 is made up of 16 amino acids. CDR1 is SGHRS, CDR2 YFSETQ, per germline. Trimming left V 1 base short and J 3 bases short, with 13 bases between. CDR3 region: CASSLRAGQPNEKLFF. In DNA form, the CDR3 reads TGCGCCAGCAGCTTGAGGGCAGGGCAGCCTAATGAAAAACTGTTTTTT.

The J gene is TRBJ1-1, the V gene TRBV5-5; tentatively, D is TRBD1 (6 bases). The CDR3 has 15 residues. Germline V CDR1 and CDR2: SGHKS, YYEKEE (reference sequence). The V gene lost 0 bases and the J gene lost 3 bases, with 12 bases spanning the gap. The CDR3 sequence: CASSLAPDSYTEAFF. In nucleotides, the CDR3 is TGTGCCAGCAGCTTGGCCCCGGACAGCTACACTGAAGCTTTCTTT.

The chain has TRBV5-4 and TRBJ2-1; 11 bases match TRBD2. V shed 4 bases and J 10 bases; nucleotides not matched to a gene: 16. Germline values: CDR1 SGHNT, CDR2 YYREEE (reference sequence). CDR3 length: 17 residues. CDR3 bases: TGTGCCAGCAGCAACCCTACCCGGCTAGCGGGGGGTAGGGAGCAGTTCTTC. This encodes CASSNPTRLAGGREQFF.

The chain links TRBV4-1 to TRBJ1-5; D unresolved. V lost 3 bases to trimming and J lost 0 bases, with 9 bases between them. CDR3 length equals 15 residues. Per the germline V gene, CDR1 is MGHRA and CDR2 is YSYEKL. CDR3 DNA sequence: TGCGCCAGCAGCCAGAACGGGAATAGCAATCAGCCCCAGCATTTT. Protein sequence: CASSQNGNSNQPQHF.

This CDR3 is CASSLSRYEQYF. DNA for the CDR3: TGTGCCAGCAGCTTAAGTCGGTACGAGCAGTACTTC. The chain joins TRBV7-2 to TRBJ2-7; D ambiguous. The CDR3 spans 12 residues. Germline assignment: CDR1 SGHTA and CDR2 FQGNSA. The V end was cut by 2 bases, the J end by 4 bases, with 6 bases between.

The chain has TRBV9 and TRBJ1-1; 7 bases align to TRBD1. Germline values: CDR1 SGDLS, CDR2 YYNGEE. This CDR3 contains 14 residues. After removal of 3 bases from V and 4 bases from J, the junction contained 6 bases not matched to a gene. CDR3 in DNA: TGTGCCAGCAGCGCTCTGACAGGGCCCACTGAAGCTTTCTTT. Translating gives CASSALTGPTEAFF.

The chain joins TRBV28 to TRBJ2-7, with 9 nucleotides matching TRBD2. V shed 0 bases and J 2 bases; nucleotides not matched to a gene: 2. CDR1 and CDR2 from the germline V gene are MDHEN and SYDVKM. The CDR3 sequence is 15 residues long. In DNA form, the CDR3 reads TGTGCCAGCAGTTTATGGAGCGGGGGGACCTACGAGCAGTACTTC. Protein product: CASSLWSGGTYEQYF.

This clone has just a few counts. The V gene is TRBV7-2, the J gene TRBJ1-4; possibly TRBD1 for D (6 bases). Trimming removed 5 bases at V and 8 bases at J, with 12 bases between. This CDR3 is built from 13 residues. From germline, CDR1 is SGHTA and CDR2 FQGNSA. The CDR3 DNA follows: TGTGCCAGCAGCCGGGACAACGGCGAAAAACTGTTTTTT. It codes for CASSRDNGEKLFF.

CDR3 protein: CASSGSGFSEAFF. For the CDR3, the DNA is TGCGCCAGCAGCGGATCAGGGTTCTCTGAAGCTTTCTTT. The J gene is TRBJ1-1, the V gene TRBV5-1, with TRBD1 as a possible D gene (5 bases). The CDR3 loop spans 13 amino acids. Per germline, CDR1 SGHRS and CDR2 YFSETQ. V dropped 4 bases and J dropped 6 bases, with 13 bases sitting between them. Using reference TRBV5-1 and TRBJ1-1 for the parts outside the CDR3, the full variable domain is KAGVTQTPRYLIKTRGQQVTLSCSPISGHRSVSWYQQTPGQGLQFLFEYFSETQRNKGNFPGRFSGRQFSNSRSEMNVSTLELGDSALYLCASSGSGFSEAFFGQGTRLTVV.

J is TRBJ2-1 and V is TRBV30, with a weak D call TRBD2 (5 bases). V lost 5 bases and J lost 3, with 11 bases in between. Germline assignment: CDR1 GTSNPN and CDR2 SVGIG (reference sequence). The CDR3 has 13 residues. The CDR3 spells CAWGVAGYNEQFF. The CDR3 DNA is TGTGCCTGGGGGGTGGCGGGCTACAATGAGCAGTTCTTC.

The chain couples TRBV6-5 to TRBJ2-1; perhaps TRBD2 as D (5 bases). Germline V gene sequence: CDR1 MNHEY, CDR2 SVGAGI. This CDR3 contains 13 residues. V shed 10 bases and J shed 7 bases, with 17 bases lying between them. CDR3 protein: CAIRLLEGNEQFF. The CDR3 DNA reads TGTGCCATCAGATTACTAGAGGGAAATGAGCAGTTCTTC.

V gene TRBV5-1 combines with J gene TRBJ1-1; the D is unclear. Trimming took off 0 bases at V and 2 bases at J, with 14 bases between the two ends. Germline-derived CDR1 and CDR2 are SGHRS and YFSETQ. CDR3 size: 16 residues. The CDR3 spells CASSLVGGEKNTEAFF. CDR3 coding DNA: TGCGCCAGCAGCTTGGTCGGCGGGGAAAAAAACACTGAAGCTTTCTTT.

V gene TRBV7-6 combines with J gene TRBJ2-7; 7 bases agree with TRBD2. CDR3 size: 15 residues. CDR1 SGHVS and CDR2 FNYEAQ come from the germline V gene. Unmatched junction bases numbered 5, after V lost 2 bases and J lost 1 base. CDR3 in DNA: TGTGCCAGCAGCTTAACCGGCGGGGGATCCTACGAGCAGTACTTC. Its translation is CASSLTGGGSYEQYF.